This T cell receptor beta chain was found in a study of T cells in Graves' hyperthyroidism and ophthalmopathy. Study-level results: Peripheral blood also featured most of the thyroid clonotypes expanded above 0.001.

Researchers amplified the TCR beta CDR3 regions from RNA transcripts. First-round RT-PCR with HTBI primers amplified the TCR CDR3 region. TCRdb itself ran the multiplex PCR reads through MiXCR, one entry per CDR3 protein. The sample records 500,000 to 650,000 distinct CDR3 sequences, about 14% being singletons. The CDR3 spans 19 residues. V shed 8 bases, J shed 7 bases, and the junction held 20 bases outside the gene matches. Germline CDR1 is GTSNPN and CDR2 is SVGIG (reference sequence). The table lists this clonotype with many counts. What it recognizes is unknown. The sequence came from a woman between 50 and 59 years old with Graves' ophthalmopathy. The specimen was blood. The chain couples TRBV30 to TRBJ2-1; 16 nucleotides line up with TRBD2. The CDR3 is CAQTLQGAGTSGRGNEQFF. The DNA for the CDR3 is TGTGCCCAGACCCTCCAGGGGGCCGGGACTAGCGGGAGGGGAAATGAGCAGTTCTTC.